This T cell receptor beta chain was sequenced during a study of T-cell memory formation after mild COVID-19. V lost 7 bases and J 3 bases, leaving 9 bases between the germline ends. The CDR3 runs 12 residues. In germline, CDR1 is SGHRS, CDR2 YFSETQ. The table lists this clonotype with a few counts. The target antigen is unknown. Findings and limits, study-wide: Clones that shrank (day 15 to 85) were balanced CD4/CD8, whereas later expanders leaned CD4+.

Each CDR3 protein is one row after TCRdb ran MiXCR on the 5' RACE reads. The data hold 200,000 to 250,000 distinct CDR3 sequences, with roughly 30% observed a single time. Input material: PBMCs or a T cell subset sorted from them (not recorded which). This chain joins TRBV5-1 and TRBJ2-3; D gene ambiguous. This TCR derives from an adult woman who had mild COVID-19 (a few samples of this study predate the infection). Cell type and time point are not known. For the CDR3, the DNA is TGCGCCAGCCGAACCGCAACAGATACGCAGTATTTT. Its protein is CASRTATDTQYF.